A selection of T cell receptor beta chains follows, all from one sample in a study of cytomegalovirus exposure and HLA in healthy donors. Produced via immunoSEQ multiplex PCR; TCRdb's table is partial and in-frame only. Found here are 100,000 to 150,000 clones, 70% to 80% of them singletons; the top ten hold 1.4% to 1.5%. The sample taken for sequencing was PBMCs. Receptors were obtained from a female donor in good health and CMV-seronegative. The CDR3 runs from the conserved cysteine through the conserved F or W. D genes are given only for firm matches. Only some rows state a clone size, as once, few, many or a class for expanded clones.

D gene	V gene	J gene	clone size	CDR3 DNA	CDR3 protein
.	TRBV5-8	TRBJ2-2	.	TGTGCCAGCAGCTTGGCCAGATCGGGGTCCAACACCGGGGAGCTGTTTTTT	CASSLARSGSNTGELFF
.	TRBV2	TRBJ1-1	.	TGTGCCAGCTTAATGGGAGTTGACGGTGAAGCTTTCTTT	CASLMGVDGEAFF
.	TRBV5-1	TRBJ1-4	.	TGCGCCAGCAGCTTATCCACGAGTAATGAAAAACTGTTTTTT	CASSLSTSNEKLFF
TRBD2	TRBV5-1	TRBJ2-5	.	TGCGCCAGCAGCTTAGCCGGGAGGGCCGGAGAGACCCAGTACTTC	CASSLAGRAGETQYF
TRBD1	TRBV7-9	TRBJ2-7	once	TGTGCCAGCAGCCTCGGACAGGAAGGGCAGTACTTC	CASSLGQEGQYF
TRBD1	TRBV5-1	TRBJ1-2	.	TGCGCCAGCAGCTTGGGGGACAGGGGCTATGGCTACACCTTC	CASSLGDRGYGYTF
.	TRBV19	TRBJ2-1	.	TGTGCCAGTAGCCCCAGGAGCGGGCCCCGGACCTATGAGCAGTTCTTC	CASSPRSGPRTYEQFF
.	TRBV10-3	TRBJ1-6	.	TGTGCCATCACCGACGAGGGTTCACCCCTCCACTTT	CAITDEGSPLHF
.	TRBV7-9	TRBJ2-5	.	TGTGCCAGCAGCTTAGGGGGGACAAGTGAAGAGACCCAGTACTTC	CASSLGGTSEETQYF
TRBD2	TRBV4-2	TRBJ2-1	.	TGTGCCAGCAGCCAACGGGGACTATACAATGAGCAGTTCTTC	CASSQRGLYNEQFF
TRBD2	TRBV6-1	TRBJ2-1	few	TGTGCCAGCAGTGAAAGAGGTAGCGGGAGTGCTGAGCAGTTCTTC	CASSERGSGSAEQFF
.	TRBV5-6	TRBJ2-1	.	TGTGCCAGCAGCCCGGTCGTCTCCTACAATGAGCAGTTCTTC	CASSPVVSYNEQFF
.	TRBV27	TRBJ2-1	.	TGTGCCAGCAGTTTCGGGACAAAGTCCTACAATGAGCAGTTCTTC	CASSFGTKSYNEQFF
.	TRBV30	TRBJ2-4	.	TGTGCCTGGAGCCCTATAGCCAAAAACATTCAGTACTTC	CAWSPIAKNIQYF
TRBD1	TRBV5-1	TRBJ1-4	.	TGCGCCAGCAGCTCGGGACAGGGGGCTACTAATGAAAAACTGTTTTTT	CASSSGQGATNEKLFF
TRBD1	TRBV28	TRBJ1-2	.	TGTGCCAGCAGGGGGACAGGGAAAAACTATGGCTACACCTTC	CASRGTGKNYGYTF
TRBD1	TRBV30	TRBJ1-4	.	TGTGCCTGGAGCCCAGGACAGGGGGCTTTGGAAAAACTGTTTTTT	CAWSPGQGALEKLFF
TRBD2	TRBV4-2	TRBJ2-7	.	TGTGCCAGCAGCCAAAAAGGGGGACTAGCGGGAAGATACGAGCAGTACTTC	CASSQKGGLAGRYEQYF
TRBD2	TRBV30	TRBJ2-2	.	TGTGCCTGGACGGCTAGCGGGGTAAACACCGGGGAGCTGTTTTTT	CAWTASGVNTGELFF
.	TRBV6-5	TRBJ1-1	.	TGTGCCAGCAGGGCAGCAGGGGACACTGAAGCTTTCTTT	CASRAAGDTEAFF
.	TRBV4-2	TRBJ2-2	few	TGTGCCAGCAGCCAAGATCGGGGGAGTACCACCGGGGAGCTGTTTTTT	CASSQDRGSTTGELFF
TRBD1	TRBV19	TRBJ2-7	.	TGTGCCAGTACCATGGACAGGGTGCGGGGCGAGCAGTACTTC	CASTMDRVRGEQYF
.	TRBV18	TRBJ2-7	.	TGTGCCAGCTCACCACCGAGCGCATACGAGCAGTACTTC	CASSPPSAYEQYF
.	TRBV7-6	TRBJ2-7	.	TGTGCCAGCAGCTTAGGGCCGATCAGCTCCTACGAGCAGTACTTC	CASSLGPISSYEQYF
.	TRBV10-3	TRBJ2-1	.	TGTGCCATCAGGGGTCCAGCGGCGTCCTACAATGAGCAGTTCTTC	CAIRGPAASYNEQFF
.	TRBV4-1	TRBJ2-7	.	TGCGCCAGCAGCCAAGGGGTACAGGACTCCTACGAGCAGTACTTC	CASSQGVQDSYEQYF
.	TRBV28	TRBJ1-4	.	TGTGCCAGCACCTTCCGGGCTATGGCAGGGATTAATGAAAAACTGTTTTTT	CASTFRAMAGINEKLFF
.	TRBV29-1	TRBJ1-3	.	TGCAGCGTTGAAGGCTGGGGGGGACTCGGAAACACCATATATTTT	CSVEGWGGLGNTIYF
.	TRBV7-6	TRBJ2-5	.	TGTGCCAGCAGCTTGAGAGCCGAAGAGACCCAGTACTTC	CASSLRAEETQYF
TRBD1	TRBV30	TRBJ1-5	once	TGTGCCTGGAGTGCGGGGTTTGGGACAGGGAGCAATCAGCCCCAGCATTTT	CAWSAGFGTGSNQPQHF
TRBD1	TRBV19	TRBJ1-2	.	TGTGCCAGTAGGAGCCTTCGGGTACAGGGGCAAGGCTACACCTTC	CASRSLRVQGQGYTF
.	TRBV2	TRBJ2-5	.	TGTGCCAGCAAGGAGACGGCCCAAGAGACCCAGTACTTC	CASKETAQETQYF
.	TRBV5-1	TRBJ2-5	.	TGCGCCAGCAGCTTGGTAGGCGGGAAAGAGACCCAGTACTTC	CASSLVGGKETQYF
.	TRBV11-2	TRBJ2-1	.	TGTGCCAGCAGCCCAGGGCGGGGTTCCTACAATGAGCAGTTCTTC	CASSPGRGSYNEQFF
.	TRBV7-2	TRBJ2-3	few	TGTGCCAGCAGTCGGACTTTGACAGATACGCAGTATTTT	CASSRTLTDTQYF
.	TRBV29-1	TRBJ1-2	.	TGCAGCGTTGAAGATCCCCTTTCGTATGGCTACACCTTC	CSVEDPLSYGYTF
TRBD2	TRBV4-3	TRBJ2-7	.	TGCGCCAGCAGCCTTGTCCCCGGGACTAGCGTATACGAGCAGTACTTC	CASSLVPGTSVYEQYF
.	TRBV7-9	TRBJ1-2	.	TGTGCCAGCAGCTTAGCCAGGGGCTATGGCTACACCTTC	CASSLARGYGYTF
TRBD1	TRBV9	TRBJ2-7	few	TGTGCCAGCAGCGCCGGGACAGTAAGCTACGAGCAGTACTTC	CASSAGTVSYEQYF
.	TRBV4-2	TRBJ2-1	few	TGTGCCAGCAGCCCCGGAGGCTACAATGAGCAGTTCTTC	CASSPGGYNEQFF
TRBD2	TRBV5-4	TRBJ2-1	.	TGTGCCAGCAGCCCGGATATGGGGACTAGCGTAAGTGAGCAGTTCTTC	CASSPDMGTSVSEQFF
.	TRBV2	TRBJ1-2	.	TGTGCCAGCAGTAAAGGGGCAGGGGACTATGGCTACACCTTC	CASSKGAGDYGYTF
.	TRBV5-1	TRBJ2-5	.	TGCGCCAGCAGCTGGGTGGGCAACCAAGAGACCCAGTACTTC	CASSWVGNQETQYF
TRBD1	TRBV28	TRBJ2-7	.	TGTGCCAGCAGCCTCCCCGGGACAGCCTACGAGCAGTACTTC	CASSLPGTAYEQYF
.	TRBV28	TRBJ2-1	.	TGTGCCAGCAGTCCACAGTGGGGTCAGGGGTTTAATGAGCAGTTCTTC	CASSPQWGQGFNEQFF
TRBD2	TRBV9	TRBJ2-1	.	TGTGCCAGCAGCGTAGAACGGCTAGCGGACTCTTACAATGAGCAGTTCTTC	CASSVERLADSYNEQFF
.	TRBV20-1	TRBJ2-7	.	TGCAGTGCTAGAGATCTGTACGAGCAGTACTTC	CSARDLYEQYF